The sample holds many counts of the clone carrying this T cell receptor beta chain. Indicated time point: patch test 2, 6 weeks after DPC sensitization. Sample treatment: therapeutic diphenylcyclopropenone sensitization with weekly scalp DPC. This specimen belongs to a study of human T cells and chemical hapten exposure. Study at large: Donors were sensitized with 2% DPC on the upper inner arm.

One entry per CDR3 protein results from TCRdb running MiXCR on the RACE reads. The sample lists roughly 380,000 distinct CDR3 sequences, over 6% seen once, with roughly 5.4% in the top ten. Trimming removed 6 bases from V and 6 bases from J, with 14 bases in between. The CDR3 sequence is 12 residues long. The germline V gene encodes CDR1 SQVTM and CDR2 ANQGSEA. Here the sequenced sample was whole blood, taken in connection with sensitization to the hapten diphenylcyclopropenone (DPC). The TCR sequence derives from a woman aged 18 to 35 with alopecia areata. Some clones in this sample may be carry-over from other donors' samples. This sequence joins TRBV29-1 and TRBJ1-2, with a weak D call TRBD1 (6 bases). The CDR3 is CSVDPRGNGYTF. The CDR3 nucleotides read TGCAGCGTCGATCCTAGGGGGAATGGCTACACCTTC. The full variable domain, rest sourced from reference TRBV29-1 and TRBJ1-2, is SAVISQKPSRDICQRGTSLTIQCQVDSQVTMMFWYRQQPGQSLTLIATANQGSEATYESGFVIDKFPISRPNLTFSTLTVSNMSPEDSSIYLCSVDPRGNGYTFGSGTRLTVV.